A selection of T cell receptor beta chains follows, all from one sample in a study of blood T cell repertoires in COVID-19. Libraries were prepared by immunoSEQ multiplex PCR; TCRdb keeps only in-frame clonotypes and omits some of them. Of roughly 180,000 clones in the sample, approximately 86% were seen once. Sample: peripheral blood. The receptors originated from a man between 18 and 35 years old with acute or convalescent COVID-19. CDR3s include the opening cysteine and the closing phenylalanine or tryptophan. D genes are given only for firm matches. The listing skips clone size in some rows; elsewhere it reads once, few, many or a size class.

v_gene,j_gene,abundance,d_gene,CDR3nt,CDR3aa
TRBV3-1/TRBV3-2,TRBJ1-1,-,TRBD1,TGTGCCAGCAGCCAAGACCCCCGGGACAGGGGGCCGATGAACACTGAAGCTTTCTTT,CASSQDPRDRGPMNTEAFF
TRBV6-1,TRBJ2-5,-,TRBD2,TGTGCCAGCAGTGAAGCGGGACTAGGCCTGGAGACCCAGTACTTC,CASSEAGLGLETQYF
TRBV10-1,TRBJ2-1,-,TRBD1,TGCGCCAGCAGTGACAACAGGGGGAGCAAAAATGAGCAGTTCTTC,CASSDNRGSKNEQFF
TRBV12-5,TRBJ1-5,-,-,TGTGCTAGTGGTTTGGTACTGGGGGCCGGGCAGCCCCAGCATTTT,CASGLVLGAGQPQHF
TRBV5-1,TRBJ2-3,-,TRBD1,TGCGCCAGCCACTGGCGGGACAGGGGGACAGATACGCAGTATTTT,CASHWRDRGTDTQYF
TRBV12-3/TRBV12-4,TRBJ1-2,-,TRBD1,TGTGCCAGCAGCCAGGACAGGGGTGACGGCTACACCTTC,CASSQDRGDGYTF
TRBV6-4,TRBJ2-3,-,TRBD1,TGTGCCAGCAGTGTCCGGGACAGGGCCACAGATACGCAGTATTTT,CASSVRDRATDTQYF
TRBV19,TRBJ1-1,few,-,TGTGCCAGTAGTATCGACAGGTTCCAGAACACTGAAGCTTTCTTT,CASSIDRFQNTEAFF
TRBV28,TRBJ1-1,-,-,TGTGCCAGCAGTTTACTACAGGGCTTTGAAGCTTTCTTT,CASSLLQGFEAFF
TRBV6-2/TRBV6-3,TRBJ2-5,few,-,TGTGCCAGCAGCTCCGTAGAGACCCAGTACTTC,CASSSVETQYF
TRBV5-6,TRBJ2-1,-,TRBD1,TGTGCCAGCAGCCCTCTGGACAGGGGGTTCAACAATGAGCAGTTCTTC,CASSPLDRGFNNEQFF
TRBV10-2,TRBJ2-1,few,-,TGCGCCAGCAAGAAAGGAGGGCCCTCCTACAATGAGCAGTTCTTC,CASKKGGPSYNEQFF
TRBV5-1,TRBJ2-2,-,-,TGCGCCAGCAGCTCCGGGACACAGGCGAACACCGGGGAGCTGTTTTTT,CASSSGTQANTGELFF
TRBV24-1,TRBJ1-1,-,-,TGTGCCACCAGTGACTCCGGGTCAACAGGAGCTTTCTTT,CATSDSGSTGAFF
TRBV14,TRBJ2-1,many,-,TGTGCCAGCAGCCAGCTGACACCAGAGCAGTTCTTC,CASSQLTPEQFF
TRBV11-2,TRBJ2-2,-,-,TGTGCCAGCAGCTTCTCTATAAACAGAGGGACGAACACCGGGGAGCTGTTTTTT,CASSFSINRGTNTGELFF
TRBV16,TRBJ1-1,-,-,TGTGCCAGCAGCCAATCGAAGGGGAACGAAGCTTTCTTT,CASSQSKGNEAFF
TRBV18,TRBJ1-3,-,-,TGTGCCAGCTCACCCCCTACTGTATATGCTGGAAACACCATATATTTT,CASSPPTVYAGNTIYF
TRBV6-1,TRBJ1-6,-,-,TGTGCCAGCAGTGAGCCCGCTACACCCCTCCACTTT,CASSEPATPLHF
TRBV6-1,TRBJ2-2,-,-,TGTGCCAGCAGTGAATTCCGGACACACGGAACCAAAGGGAACACCGGGGAGCTGTTTTTT,CASSEFRTHGTKGNTGELFF
TRBV29-1,TRBJ2-7,-,-,TGCAGCGTTCTAAAATCGTCAGGGGTCCCCGAGCAGTACTTC,CSVLKSSGVPEQYF
TRBV4-2,TRBJ1-4,-,-,TGTGCCAGCAGCCAAGATCCGGTGGTACAGACTAATGAAAAACTGTTTTTT,CASSQDPVVQTNEKLFF
TRBV5-5,TRBJ1-1,-,TRBD1,TGTGCCAGCAGCTTGGAGGACAGGGGTGATGAAGCTTTCTTT,CASSLEDRGDEAFF
TRBV19,TRBJ1-4,-,-,TGTGCCAGTAGTATCAACAGTAATAATGAAAAACTGTTTTTT,CASSINSNNEKLFF
TRBV6-6,TRBJ1-1,-,-,TGTGCCAGCAGCCCGCCCGTTCGGGGAGGGGACACTGAAGCTTTCTTT,CASSPPVRGGDTEAFF
TRBV6-1,TRBJ1-2,-,TRBD1,TGTGCCAGCAGTGAGACAACGCAGGGGGCCGGCTATGGCTACACCTTC,CASSETTQGAGYGYTF
TRBV18,TRBJ2-6,once,TRBD1,TGTGCCAGCTCACCACTTGGACAGGGTTCTGGGGCCAACGTCCTGACTTTC,CASSPLGQGSGANVLTF
TRBV14,TRBJ1-5,-,TRBD1,TGTGCCAGCAGCCGGACAGGGGGCAACCAGCCCCAGCATTTT,CASSRTGGNQPQHF
TRBV4-1,TRBJ2-7,once,-,TGCGCCAGCAGCCAAGCCTCAGGACAGTCCTACGAGCAGTACTTC,CASSQASGQSYEQYF
TRBV28,TRBJ1-2,-,TRBD1,TGTGCCAGCAGTTTGGTGGGACAGGGTAGTGGCTACACCTTC,CASSLVGQGSGYTF
TRBV7-9,TRBJ1-3,-,-,TGTGCCAGCAGCTTGTCCGGGACAAGCTCTGGAAACACCATATATTTT,CASSLSGTSSGNTIYF
TRBV23-1,TRBJ1-5,-,-,TGCGCCAGCATCGCCAGGGAGGATCAGCCCCAGCATTTT,CASIAREDQPQHF
TRBV10-3,TRBJ2-7,-,TRBD1,TGTGCCATCAGTGGGGACAGGGGCTACGAGCAGTACTTC,CAISGDRGYEQYF
TRBV9,TRBJ2-1,-,TRBD2,TGTGCCAGCAGCGTAGGGGATAGCGGGGGGGCCATCTACAATGAGCAGTTCTTC,CASSVGDSGGAIYNEQFF
TRBV5-1,TRBJ1-2,-,TRBD1,TGCGCCAGCAGCACTCTAGGTACCGGGACAGGGGCCATTAATGGCTACACCTTC,CASSTLGTGTGAINGYTF
TRBV5-1,TRBJ2-1,-,-,TGCGCCAGCAGCCCTCGGGGAGGTCGGGAAGTTTCCTACAATGAGCAGTTCTTC,CASSPRGGREVSYNEQFF
TRBV11-2,TRBJ2-7,once,TRBD2,TGTGCCAGCAGCTTAGAAATAGCGGGGACCTACGAGCAGTACTTC,CASSLEIAGTYEQYF